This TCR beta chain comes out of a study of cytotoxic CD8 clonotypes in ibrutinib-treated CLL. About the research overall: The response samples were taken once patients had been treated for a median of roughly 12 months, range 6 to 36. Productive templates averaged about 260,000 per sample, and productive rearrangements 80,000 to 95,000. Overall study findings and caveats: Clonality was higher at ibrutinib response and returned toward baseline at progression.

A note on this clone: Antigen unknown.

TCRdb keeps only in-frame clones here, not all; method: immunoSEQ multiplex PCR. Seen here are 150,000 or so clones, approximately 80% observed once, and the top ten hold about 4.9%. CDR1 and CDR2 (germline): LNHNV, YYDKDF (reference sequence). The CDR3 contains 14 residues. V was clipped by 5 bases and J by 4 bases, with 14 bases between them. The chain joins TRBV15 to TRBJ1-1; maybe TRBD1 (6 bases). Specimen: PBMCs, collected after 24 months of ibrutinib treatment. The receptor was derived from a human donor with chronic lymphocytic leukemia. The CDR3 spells CATSLRGRSTEAFF. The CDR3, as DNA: TGTGCCACCAGCCTCAGGGGACGTAGCACTGAAGCTTTCTTT. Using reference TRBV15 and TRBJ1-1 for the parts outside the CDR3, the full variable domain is DAMVIQNPRYQVTQFGKPVTLSCSQTLNHNVMYWYQQKSSQAPKLLFHYYDKDFNNEADTPDNFQSRRPNTSFCFLDIRSPGLGDTAMYLCATSLRGRSTEAFFGQGTRLTVV.